Below, 18 T cell receptor beta chains from the same sample are listed, as sequenced in a study of T cell responses to AZD1222 COVID-19 vaccine. Clones were read by immunoSEQ multiplex PCR, and TCRdb kept only the in-frame ones, dropping some. Found here are approximately 160,000 clones, approximately 93% of them singletons; the top ten hold roughly 1%. Sample: peripheral blood, taken on day 0 of AZD1222 vaccination. The receptors originated from an adult in good health.

This chain connects TRBV7-9 to TRBJ2-7; no firm D call. V lost 1 base and J lost 3, with 7 bases in between. The CDR3 sequence is 13 residues long. Per the germline V gene, CDR1 is SEHNR and CDR2 is FQNEAQ (reference sequence). As DNA, the CDR3 is TGTGCCAGCAGCTTAGGGAAAGGCTACGAGCAGTACTTC. It specifies CASSLGKGYEQYF.

V usage is TRBV19 and J usage is TRBJ1-5, with TRBD1 as a possible D gene (5 bases). The CDR3 consists of 13 residues. The germline V gene has CDR1 LNHDA and CDR2 SQIVND (reference sequence). V was cut by 4 bases and J by 8 bases, with 12 bases left in between. The CDR3 DNA is TGTGCCAGTAGTACGACAGCTTTGGAGCCCCAGCATTTT. Translated: CASSTTALEPQHF.

The chain joins TRBV28 to TRBJ1-2; TRBD1 matches at 8 bases. J lost 4 bases, V lost 5 bases, and 9 bases had no gene match. CDR3 length: 15 amino acids. The germline gives CDR1 MDHEN, CDR2 SYDVKM. In DNA form, the CDR3 reads TGTGCCAGCAGTACATCAGGGGGCCTCGGCTATGGCTACACCTTC. Its translation: CASSTSGGLGYGYTF.

For the CDR3, the DNA is TGTGCCTGGAGAGAGAGATTGGGGCAGGGAAATAAACACGAGCAGTACTTC. This codes for CAWRERLGQGNKHEQYF. The rearrangement joins TRBV30 to TRBJ2-7; tentatively, D is TRBD1 (5 bases). CDR3 length equals 17 residues. V lost 3 bases and J lost 5, with 26 bases in between. Germline lookup yields CDR1 GTSNPN and CDR2 SVGIG (reference sequence).

The CDR3 nucleotides are TGTGCCAGCAGTCCGGAGACCCGGACAGGGAACATAGGGGCGAAACAACTGTTTTTT. As protein: CASSPETRTGNIGAKQLFF. The chain recombines TRBV6-2 or TRBV6-3 with TRBJ1-4, with 8 nucleotides matching TRBD1. The CDR3 is 19 amino acids. The germline CDR1 and CDR2 sequences are MNHEY and SVGEGT. Losses at the gene ends were 5 bases for V and 12 bases for J; bases not matched to a gene: 26.

With respect to this clone: The junction differs from germline at one of its ends, possibly a read error. The gene calls are TRBV7-7 and TRBJ1-6; no firm D call. Per germline, CDR1 SSHAT and CDR2 FNYEAQ (reference sequence). This CDR3 is built from 11 residues. The CDR3 DNA follows: TGTGCTAGCAGCACACCGGGAGATCTCCACTTT. Translation gives CASSTPGDLHF. The full variable domain, rest sourced from reference TRBV7-7 and TRBJ1-6, is GAGVSQSPRYKVTKRGQDVTLRCDPISSHATLYWYQQALGQGPEFLTYFNYEAQPDKSGLPSDRFSAERPEGSISTLTIQRTEQRDSAMYRCASSTPGDLHFGNGTRLTVT.

The rearrangement uses TRBV19 and TRBJ2-7; 8 nucleotides align to TRBD1. This CDR3 comprises 14 residues. Germline V gives CDR1 LNHDA, CDR2 SQIVND (reference sequence). With 4 bases clipped from V and 3 bases from J, the junction kept 5 bases outside the gene matches. In DNA, the CDR3 is TGTGCCAGTAGTAGCGGACAGGGAAACTACGAGCAGTACTTC. Amino acids: CASSSGQGNYEQYF.

The chain joins TRBV7-3 to TRBJ2-5, with D perhaps TRBD1 (7 bases). CDR1 is SGHTA and CDR2 is FQGTGA in the germline V gene. V gave up 6 bases and J gave up 0 bases, with 14 bases separating them. The CDR3 loop spans 15 amino acids. CDR3 sequence: CASSLEGADQETQYF. In nucleotides, the CDR3 is TGTGCCAGCAGTCTGGAGGGGGCCGACCAAGAGACCCAGTACTTC.

The gene calls are TRBV21-1 and TRBJ1-6; the D call of TRBD1 is as the table states it, not checked on the DNA. TRBV21-1 is a listed pseudogene. CDR3 size: 19 residues. The CDR3 sequence is CANNTGDSYKSSYNSPLHF. CDR3 bases: TGTGCCAACAATACAGGGGACAGCTACAAGAGCTCCTATAATTCACCCCTCCACTTT.

V usage is TRBV2 and J usage is TRBJ2-7, with 11 bases aligning to TRBD1. Germline CDR1 is SNHLY and CDR2 is FYNNEI. The V segment lost 2 bases and the J segment 6 bases; nucleotides outside the gene matches: 9. CDR3 length: 16 amino acids. Here the CDR3 reads CASSEQTPGQGGEQYF. CDR3 coding DNA: TGTGCCAGCAGTGAACAGACACCGGGACAGGGGGGCGAGCAGTACTTC. Complete variable domain (other parts from reference TRBV2 and TRBJ2-7): EPEVTQTPSHQVTQMGQEVILRCVPISNHLYFYWYRQILGQKVEFLVSFYNNEISEKSEIFDDQFSVERPDGSNFTLKIRSTKLEDSAMYFCASSEQTPGQGGEQYFGPGTRLTVT.

The V gene is TRBV11-2, the J gene TRBJ2-5; D uncertain. The V gene lost 5 bases and the J gene lost 5 bases, with 12 bases spanning the gap. The germline gives CDR1 SGHAT, CDR2 FQNNGV. The CDR3 runs 13 residues. The CDR3 sequence is CASSPNDAETQYF. The CDR3 DNA follows: TGTGCCAGCAGCCCCAACGACGCGGAGACCCAGTACTTC.

This rearrangement joins TRBV6-5 to TRBJ1-5; possibly TRBD1 for D (5 bases). Per the germline V gene, CDR1 is MNHEY and CDR2 is SVGAGI. V dropped 6 bases and J dropped 3 bases, with 15 bases sitting between them. The CDR3 has 15 amino acids. In DNA, the CDR3 is TGTGCCAGCAGCCCATATCGTGGACACAATCAGCCCCAGCATTTT. The encoded protein is CASSPYRGHNQPQHF.

The chain recombines TRBV29-1 with TRBJ1-1; no firm D call. The V and J ends lost 6 bases and 8 bases respectively, with 13 bases between them. The germline V gene has CDR1 SQVTM and CDR2 ANQGSEA. There are 11 residues in the CDR3. The CDR3 coding sequence is TGCAGCGTCGGGTTGCCCATCGAAGCTTTCTTT. Translated: CSVGLPIEAFF.

V usage is TRBV11-2 and J usage is TRBJ1-3; D perhaps matches TRBD1 (6 bases). V was trimmed by 1 base and J by 2 bases, leaving 9 bases between them. CDR3 length: 15 amino acids. Germline loops: CDR1 SGHAT, CDR2 FQNNGV. Here the CDR3 reads CASSLAGGAGNTIYF. The CDR3 bases are TGTGCCAGCAGCTTAGCGGGGGGCGCTGGAAACACCATATATTTT.

This clone has just a few counts. The rearrangement joins TRBV11-3 to TRBJ1-1; the D gene is possibly TRBD1 (6 bases). Germline-derived CDR1 and CDR2 are SGHNT and YENEEA. The CDR3 has 15 residues. Deletions cut 5 bases from V and 5 bases from J, with 18 bases between. The CDR3 spells CASSPTRGLGTEAFF. The CDR3 coding sequence is TGTGCCAGCAGCCCGACCCGGGGGCTCGGAACTGAAGCTTTCTTT.

This chain links TRBV19 with TRBJ2-3; TRBD1 matches 8 bases. V lost 4 bases to trimming and J lost 0 bases; unmatched junction nucleotides: 3. The germline gives CDR1 LNHDA, CDR2 SQIVND (reference sequence). The CDR3 extends over 15 amino acids. The CDR3 sequence is CASSTGQGSTDTQYF. DNA for the CDR3: TGTGCCAGTAGTACAGGACAGGGTAGCACAGATACGCAGTATTTT.

The genes are TRBV18 and TRBJ1-1, with no clear D. CDR3 length: 13 residues. The germline gives CDR1 KGHSH, CDR2 LQKENI. The V end lost 8 bases, the J end lost 1 base, and 11 bases lay between the germline ends. CDR3 nucleotides: TGTGCCAGCGCGACCGAGCCGAACACTGAAGCTTTCTTT. As protein: CASATEPNTEAFF.

The chain combines TRBV6-1 with TRBJ1-2; possibly TRBD1 for D (5 bases). CDR1 and CDR2 from the germline V gene are MNHNS and SASEGT. There are 12 residues in the CDR3. Trimming shortened V by 1 base and J by 8 bases, and 8 bases separated the two germline ends. CDR3 in amino acids: CASSEGDLGYTF. CDR3 in DNA: TGTGCCAGCAGTGAAGGGGACCTGGGCTACACCTTC.